This T cell receptor beta chain appears in the sequencing data of a study of T cells expressing NK-cell markers (dated by TCRdb to 2020 to 2022). With regard to the full study: Three sorted T-cell subsets (CD3+CD56+NKG2C+, CD3+CD56+NKG2C- and CD3+CD56-NKG2C+) from under 10 donors had their TCR beta-chain repertoires profiled. Libraries were sequenced as 2 x 150 bp reads on Illumina HiSeq 2000/2500, MiSeq or NextSeq. Among the eight sequenced donors, seven were HCMV-seropositive and one was HCMV-seronegative. The study sequenced eight donors, all healthy volunteers chosen at random: three men and five women. Summary of the overall study and its limitations: In several donors, the dominant CD3+CD56+NKG2C+ clonotypes were found to rank among the top 10 CD8+ clonotypes and to make up about 1.0-8% of CD8+ T cells. Those dominant clonotypes were again the most abundant among CD3+CD56-NKG2C+ cells in a handful of donors, at about 28.3-65%. It remained unclear whether the expanded NKG2C-expressing T cell clones were specific for HCMV antigens.

Details on this clonotype: Its antigen is currently not known.

The CDR3 runs 13 residues from the cysteine to the phenylalanine. DNA was not recorded. Based on the germline V gene, the CDR1 and CDR2 sequences are SGHTA and FQGNSA. HCMV-specific IgG was detected in serum with a commercial ELISA kit to determine HCMV serostatus. Ficoll density gradient centrifugation was used to isolate peripheral blood mononuclear cells from blood. Sequencer: Illumina HiSeq 2000. 5'RACE template switching, by which a universal primer site and unique molecular identifiers were added, was used to make TCR beta cDNA libraries. cDNA synthesis was primed from the TCR beta constant segment, followed by two successive PCR amplification steps. The source study handled its data this way. MIGEC handled demultiplexing of the reads and grouping by UMI, while MiTCR was used to assemble and quantify clonotypes. To exclude erroneous sequences, only TCR cDNA sequences supported by at least two reads were retained. The tcR package was used for downstream repertoire analysis, and clonotypes were matched across fractions by CDR3 nucleotide sequence plus V segment. VDJmatch was used to annotate antigen specificity against VDJdb, with one amino acid substitution in CDR3 allowed. After TCRdb reprocessed the reads, each CDR3 protein sequence was kept as one row, without DNA. The V and J calls reflect TCRdb's pipeline rather than the authors' work. The table for this sample records a few hundred thousand distinct CDR3 sequences. Together, the top ten hold 1.4% to 1.5% of the sample.

The receptor was derived from a woman aged 45-60 years in good health. Donor details come from another sample of the same person, matched by shared clones. This sequence uses TRBV7-2 and TRBJ2-1; TCRdb returns TRBD2, unconfirmable since there is no DNA. The sequenced sample was blood T cells: a sorted CD56 or NKG2C T cell subset, CD4+ or CD8+ T cells, or bulk PBMC T cells (not recorded which). The CDR3 loop reads CASSGTLTSTQFF.